One and the same sample provided the 27 T cell receptor beta chains below, sequenced in a study of memory CD8 T cells in hepatitis C reinfection. The sample's time point: pre-reinfection, 55 to 20 weeks before reinfection detection. TCR sequencing was done directly ex vivo on sorted cells, without expansion in vitro. The repertoire was sequenced with immunoSEQ multiplex PCR; TCRdb's copy has only in-frame clones and lacks some. The data show approximately 52,000 clones, approximately 89% seen once. Sequenced input: naive CD8+ T cells sorted from blood. All receptors derive from a man aged 18 to 29 with hepatitis C virus infection.

This clone showed up just once. This rearrangement joins TRBV6-5 to TRBJ1-6; 7 bases align to TRBD1. Trimming at V came to 6 bases and at J to 6 bases, leaving 5 bases not matched to a gene. The CDR3 loop spans 14 amino acids. The germline CDR1 and CDR2 sequences are MNHEY and SVGAGI. Written as DNA, the CDR3 is TGTGCCAGCAGGCGACAGGGTTTTAATTCACCCCTCCACTTT. It codes for CASRRQGFNSPLHF.

This chain links TRBV29-1 with TRBJ2-1; 9 positions match TRBD2. The V segment lost 3 bases and the J segment 2 bases; nucleotides outside the gene matches: 5. Germline assignment: CDR1 SQVTM and CDR2 ANQGSEA. CDR3 length: 15 residues. The CDR3 sequence: CSVEFSGSPYNEQFF. In DNA form, the CDR3 reads TGCAGCGTTGAGTTTAGCGGGAGCCCCTACAATGAGCAGTTCTTC.

The chain couples TRBV7-9 to TRBJ2-7; D perhaps matches TRBD1 (6 bases). CDR3 size: 13 residues. Per the germline V gene, CDR1 is SEHNR and CDR2 is FQNEAQ (reference sequence). Trimming removed 6 bases from V and 3 bases from J, with 12 bases in between. The CDR3 DNA reads as TGTGCCAGCAGGGACAGAGGAGGCTACGAGCAGTACTTC. Encoded protein: CASRDRGGYEQYF.

The chain has TRBV6-4 and TRBJ2-1; TRBD2 agrees at 10 bases. CDR1 is MRHNA, CDR2 SNTAGT, per germline. The V segment lost 3 bases and the J segment 4 bases; nucleotides outside the gene matches: 6. The CDR3 has 16 amino acids. CDR3 protein: CASSETGTSEYNEQFF. The DNA for the CDR3 is TGTGCCAGCAGTGAGACTGGGACTAGCGAATACAATGAGCAGTTCTTC.

The chain couples TRBV4-1 to TRBJ2-3; D unclear. Trimming removed 4 bases at V and 2 bases at J, with 10 bases between. The CDR3 extends over 14 amino acids. Germline V lookup: CDR1 MGHRA, CDR2 YSYEKL. The CDR3 DNA reads as TGCGCCAGCAGCCGAGAAGGAGACACAGATACGCAGTATTTT. It encodes CASSREGDTDTQYF.

V gene TRBV2 combines with J gene TRBJ2-1; 12 bases match TRBD2. This CDR3 has 15 residues. Germline values: CDR1 SNHLY, CDR2 FYNNEI. Unmatched junction bases numbered 7, after V lost 10 bases and J lost 3 bases. The CDR3 DNA reads as TGTGCCACCGCCCTAGCGGGGGGGGGCTACAATGAGCAGTTCTTC. As protein: CATALAGGGYNEQFF.

This chain connects TRBV5-6 to TRBJ1-1; tentative D call: TRBD1 (6 bases). The V gene's germline CDR1 is SGHDT and CDR2 YYEEEE. The V gene lost 0 bases and the J gene lost 3 bases, with 6 bases spanning the gap. The length of the CDR3 is 13 residues. The CDR3 protein is CASSLAGDTEAFF. The CDR3 DNA follows: TGTGCCAGCAGCTTGGCAGGGGACACTGAAGCTTTCTTT.

The rearrangement links TRBV19 to TRBJ2-1; TRBD2 is a possible D gene (6 bases). With 8 bases removed from V and 8 bases from J, the gap between germline ends came to 10 bases. This CDR3 spans 11 amino acids. CDR1 LNHDA and CDR2 SQIVND come from the germline V gene (reference sequence). This CDR3 is CASVGGHEQFF. CDR3 nucleotides: TGTGCCAGTGTCGGGGGTCATGAGCAGTTCTTC.

This clone was counted between two and nine times. The chain's CDR3 is CASSVGGTEAFF. The CDR3 coding sequence is TGTGCCAGCAGTGTTGGCGGGACTGAAGCTTTCTTT. The V gene is TRBV6-5, the J gene TRBJ1-1, with D uncertain. V lost 5 bases and J 5 bases, leaving 9 bases between the germline ends. The CDR3 loop spans 12 amino acids. Looked up from germline, CDR1 is MNHEY and CDR2 is SVGAGI.

The genes are TRBV15 and TRBJ2-7; TRBD2 agrees at 12 bases. J lost 5 bases, V lost 8 bases, and 13 bases had no gene match. The germline CDR1 and CDR2 sequences are LNHNV and YYDKDF (reference sequence). The CDR3 contains 16 residues. The CDR3 here is CATARGPTSGGHEQYV. CDR3 coding DNA: TGTGCCACCGCGCGGGGCCCGACTAGCGGGGGACACGAGCAGTACGTC.

The V call is TRBV19, the J call TRBJ2-1, with TRBD2 identical over 12 bases. Trimming removed 6 bases from V and 3 bases from J; junction bases left unmatched: 6. The length of the CDR3 is 16 residues. CDR1 LNHDA and CDR2 SQIVND come from the germline V gene (reference sequence). The CDR3 reads CASSLAGGLSYNEQFF. The CDR3 DNA sequence: TGTGCCAGTAGCCTAGCGGGAGGGCTCAGCTACAATGAGCAGTTCTTC.

As regards this clone: The sample carries other DNA sequences with the same CDR3. The V gene is TRBV27, the J gene TRBJ1-2; D is perhaps TRBD1 (6 bases). Trimming removed 5 bases at V and 6 bases at J, with 25 bases between. CDR3 length: 17 residues. CDR1 is MNHEY, CDR2 SMNVEV, per germline (reference sequence). CDR3 nucleotide sequence: TGTGCCAGCAGTCCTGGGACGGGGGGCCGCTGGGGGGATGGCTACACCTTC. Translating gives CASSPGTGGRWGDGYTF.

The chain employs TRBV27 and TRBJ2-7; 8 bases are shared with TRBD1. Germline V lookup: CDR1 MNHEY, CDR2 SMNVEV (reference sequence). The CDR3 extends over 13 amino acids. V lost 2 bases and J lost 4; bases outside the gene matches: 1. The CDR3 loop is CASSLRTGYEQYV. CDR3 in DNA: TGTGCCAGCAGTTTACGGACAGGGTACGAGCAGTACGTC.

This clone has only one observation. V usage is TRBV6-5 and J usage is TRBJ1-5, with TRBD1 as a possible D gene (5 bases). Germline V gives CDR1 MNHEY, CDR2 SVGAGI. The CDR3 extends over 14 amino acids. With 2 bases removed from V and 4 bases from J, the gap between germline ends came to 9 bases. CDR3 nucleotides: TGTGCCAGCAGTTACGGGGCCACAAATCAGCCCCAGCATTTT. Its translation is CASSYGATNQPQHF.

The gene calls are TRBV27 and TRBJ2-7; a weak D match, TRBD1 (6 bases). CDR3 length equals 15 residues. Per the germline V gene, CDR1 is MNHEY and CDR2 is SMNVEV (reference sequence). V was trimmed by 2 bases and J by 5 bases, leaving 16 bases between them. The CDR3 nucleotides are TGTGCCAGCAGTTTAAGTAGCACAGGGCTACACGAGCAGTACTTC. Protein: CASSLSSTGLHEQYF.

The chain couples TRBV19 to TRBJ1-6; 8 bases map to TRBD1. The CDR3 runs to 14 residues. The germline CDR1 and CDR2 sequences are LNHDA and SQIVND (reference sequence). V trimming: 5 bases; J trimming: 8 bases; junction bases outside the gene matches: 5. The CDR3 is CASSSQGAYSPLHF. The CDR3 coding sequence is TGTGCCAGTAGTTCGCAGGGGGCTTATTCACCCCTCCACTTT. Supplemented by reference TRBV19 and TRBJ1-6, the full variable domain reads DGGITQSPKYLFRKEGQNVTLSCEQNLNHDAMYWYRQDPGQGLRLIYYSQIVNDFQKGDIAEGYSVSREKKESFPLTVTSAQKNPTAFYLCASSSQGAYSPLHFGNGTRLTVT.

The chain combines TRBV27 with TRBJ2-2; TRBD2 aligns across 16 bases. The V segment lost 6 bases and the J segment 5 bases; nucleotides outside the gene matches: 12. CDR1 is MNHEY, CDR2 SMNVEV, per germline (reference sequence). The CDR3 loop spans 19 amino acids. CDR3 region: CASRTGLAGGPGFTGELFF. CDR3 DNA sequence: TGTGCCAGCAGAACGGGACTAGCGGGGGGGCCTGGGTTTACCGGGGAGCTGTTTTTT.

V is TRBV25-1 and J is TRBJ2-1; D possibly corresponds to TRBD1 (5 bases). The CDR3 loop spans 15 amino acids. CDR1 is MGHDK, CDR2 SYGVNS, per germline. Trimming left V 6 bases short and J 2 bases short, with 14 bases between. CDR3 coding DNA: TGTGCCAGCAGGGAAGGGGCCAGCGCCTACAATGAGCAGTTCTTC. Its translation: CASREGASAYNEQFF. Filled out from reference TRBV25-1 and TRBJ2-1, the complete variable domain reads EADIYQTPRYLVIGTGKKITLECSQTMGHDKMYWYQQDPGMELHLIHYSYGVNSTEKGDLSSESTVSRIRTEHFPLTLESARPSHTSQYLCASREGASAYNEQFFGPGTRLTVL.

The chain employs TRBV7-9 and TRBJ2-7; 11 nucleotides line up with TRBD1. Losses at the gene ends were 1 base for V and 4 bases for J; bases not matched to a gene: 6. The CDR3 is made up of 16 amino acids. Germline V gives CDR1 SEHNR, CDR2 FQNEAQ (reference sequence). CDR3 sequence (DNA): TGTGCCAGCAGCTTAGGGACAGGGGGCGCTTTGTACGAGCAGTACTTC. Its protein product is CASSLGTGGALYEQYF.

The rearrangement uses TRBV28 and TRBJ1-1; 9 nucleotides match TRBD1. V lost 5 bases, J lost 0 bases, and 4 bases stayed unmatched. The CDR3 totals 15 residues. In germline, CDR1 is MDHEN, CDR2 SYDVKM. Here the CDR3 DNA reads TGTGCCAGCAGTCTACGACAGGGGGTGAACACTGAAGCTTTCTTT. This gives the protein CASSLRQGVNTEAFF.

CDR3 amino acids: CASRSSSGNTIYF. DNA of the CDR3: TGTGCCAGCAGGTCGAGCTCTGGAAACACCATATATTTT. The rearrangement joins TRBV28 to TRBJ1-3; D unresolved. V was trimmed by 6 bases and J by 0 bases, leaving 6 bases between them. Germline loops: CDR1 MDHEN, CDR2 SYDVKM. The CDR3 is made up of 13 amino acids.

This clone was seen a single time. The same CDR3 is also encoded by other DNA sequences in this sample. The chain carries TRBV27 and TRBJ1-6; no firm D call. Per the germline V gene, CDR1 is MNHEY and CDR2 is SMNVEV (reference sequence). CDR3 length: 14 amino acids. With 0 bases removed from V and 4 bases from J, the gap between germline ends came to 4 bases. The CDR3 is CASSLSSYNSPLHF. The CDR3 DNA reads TGTGCCAGCAGTTTATCCAGTTATAATTCACCCCTCCACTTT.

This clone was recorded only once. The chain recombines TRBV27 with TRBJ1-5; D is unclear. CDR3 length: 14 amino acids. Germline assignment: CDR1 MNHEY and CDR2 SMNVEV (reference sequence). V gave up 5 bases and J gave up 3 bases, with 11 bases separating them. The CDR3: CASSATGNNQPQHF. DNA for the CDR3: TGTGCCAGCAGTGCAACCGGGAACAATCAGCCCCAGCATTTT.

This chain connects TRBV7-9 to TRBJ2-1; tentative D call: TRBD2 (5 bases). Germline V lookup: CDR1 SEHNR, CDR2 FQNEAQ (reference sequence). Trimming shortened V by 5 bases and J by 4 bases, and 21 bases separated the two germline ends. This CDR3 has 17 amino acids. Here the CDR3 reads CASSQKPLGVGYNEQFF. CDR3 sequence (DNA): TGTGCCAGCAGCCAAAAGCCTCTCGGGGTAGGGTACAATGAGCAGTTCTTC.

The chain carries TRBV15 and TRBJ2-7, with a weak D call TRBD2 (6 bases). CDR1 and CDR2 (germline): LNHNV, YYDKDF (reference sequence). This CDR3 is built from 15 residues. Between the trimmed V and J ends, which lost 4 bases and 2 bases, there was a span of 15 bases. CDR3 loop: CATSNPYAGTYEQYF. The CDR3 coding sequence is TGTGCCACCAGCAATCCCTACGCGGGGACCTACGAGCAGTACTTC.

In DNA, the CDR3 is TGCGCCAGCAGCTTCGGCGTAGCGGGAGAGGGGGAGCTGTTTTTT. Encoded protein: CASSFGVAGEGELFF. V usage is TRBV5-1 and J usage is TRBJ2-2; 9 bases are a match to TRBD2. The J segment lost 8 bases and the V segment lost 2 bases, leaving 7 bases of the junction unmatched. CDR1 is SGHRS and CDR2 is YFSETQ in the germline V gene. This CDR3 comprises 15 residues.

V is TRBV28 and J is TRBJ2-7, with D unresolved. The ends were cut back, 4 bases at V and 3 bases at J, with 10 bases in the middle. This CDR3 has 13 amino acids. The V gene's germline CDR1 is MDHEN and CDR2 SYDVKM. CDR3 in amino acids: CASSSSTDYEQYV. The CDR3 DNA reads as TGTGCCAGCAGTTCCTCCACAGACTACGAGCAGTACGTC.